This T cell receptor beta chain was captured by sequencing in a study of early stage breast cancer tumors. This table comes from immunoSEQ multiplex PCR, and its TCRdb copy is limited to in-frame clones, with some not included. The repertoire holds 45,000 to 65,000 clones, with just under 80% as singletons. Germline lookup yields CDR1 MNHEY and CDR2 SVGAGI. Trimming took 6 bases from V and 1 from J, leaving 10 bases between them. This CDR3 spans 14 amino acids. This sequence originates from a person aged 40 to 49 with breast cancer. The chain links TRBV6-5 to TRBJ2-1, with D perhaps matching TRBD2 (5 bases). The sample comprised blood. CDR3: CASREVRSYNEQFF. The CDR3 DNA follows: TGTGCCAGCAGGGAGGTTAGGTCCTACAATGAGCAGTTCTTC.